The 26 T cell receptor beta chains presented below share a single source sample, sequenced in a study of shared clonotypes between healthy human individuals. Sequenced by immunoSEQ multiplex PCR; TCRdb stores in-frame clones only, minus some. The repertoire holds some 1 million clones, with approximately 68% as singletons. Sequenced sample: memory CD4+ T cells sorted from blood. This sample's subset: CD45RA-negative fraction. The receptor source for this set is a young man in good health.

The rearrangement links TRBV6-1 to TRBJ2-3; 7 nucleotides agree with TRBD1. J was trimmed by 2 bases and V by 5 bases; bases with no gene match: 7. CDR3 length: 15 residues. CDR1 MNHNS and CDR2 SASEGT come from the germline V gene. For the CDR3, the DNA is TGTGCCAGCAGTCCCTGGACAGGCATCACAGATACGCAGTATTTT. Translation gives CASSPWTGITDTQYF.

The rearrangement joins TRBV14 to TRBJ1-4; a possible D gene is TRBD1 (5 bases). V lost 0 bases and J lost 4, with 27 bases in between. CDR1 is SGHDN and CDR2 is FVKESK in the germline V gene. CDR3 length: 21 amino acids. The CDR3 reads CASSQEEGRRQPLYFNEKLFF. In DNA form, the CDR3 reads TGTGCCAGCAGCCAAGAGGAAGGGCGCCGACAGCCCCTTTACTTTAATGAAAAACTGTTTTTT.

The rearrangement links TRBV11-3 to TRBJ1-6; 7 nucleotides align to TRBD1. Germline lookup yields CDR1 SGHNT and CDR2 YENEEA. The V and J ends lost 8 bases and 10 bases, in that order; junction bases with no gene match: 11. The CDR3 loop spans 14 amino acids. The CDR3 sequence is CASGGSPGGSPLHF. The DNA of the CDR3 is TGTGCCAGCGGGGGGAGCCCAGGGGGATCACCCCTCCACTTT.

The CDR3 coding sequence is TGTGCCAGTAGTTCAGGGACTAGCGGGCCTCTCGGCACAGATACGCAGTATTTT. Its translation is CASSSGTSGPLGTDTQYF. The chain carries TRBV19 and TRBJ2-3, with 12 bases matching TRBD2. The length of the CDR3 is 18 residues. V was pared by 5 bases and J by 1 base, with 10 bases of the junction left unmatched. Germline CDR1 and CDR2: LNHDA and SQIVND (reference sequence).

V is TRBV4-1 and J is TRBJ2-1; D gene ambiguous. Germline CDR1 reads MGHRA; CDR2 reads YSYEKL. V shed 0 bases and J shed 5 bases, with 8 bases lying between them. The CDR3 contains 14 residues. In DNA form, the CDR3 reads TGCGCCAGCAGCCAAGATCCTGCCGACAATGAGCAGTTCTTC. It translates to CASSQDPADNEQFF.

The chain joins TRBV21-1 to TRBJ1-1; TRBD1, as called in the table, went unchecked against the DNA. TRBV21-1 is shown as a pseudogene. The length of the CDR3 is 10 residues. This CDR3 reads CASSTGRDSF. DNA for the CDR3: TGTGCCAGCAGCACCGGCCGGGACAGCTTT.

CDR3 coding DNA: TGCGCCAGCAGCGGGAATACGAACACCGGGGAGCTGTTTTTT. Amino acid sequence: CASSGNTNTGELFF. The chain carries TRBV5-1 and TRBJ2-2; D is unclear. The CDR3 extends over 14 amino acids. The germline gives CDR1 SGHRS, CDR2 YFSETQ. V shed 4 bases and J shed 0 bases, with 7 bases lying between them.

The CDR3 DNA follows: TGTGCCATCAGTGAAACCGCAGATACGCAGTATTTT. Translated: CAISETADTQYF. The gene calls are TRBV10-3 and TRBJ2-3; the D is unclear. The CDR3 consists of 12 residues. Germline CDR1 and CDR2: ENHRY and SYGVKD. V gave up 3 bases and J gave up 4 bases, with 5 bases separating them.

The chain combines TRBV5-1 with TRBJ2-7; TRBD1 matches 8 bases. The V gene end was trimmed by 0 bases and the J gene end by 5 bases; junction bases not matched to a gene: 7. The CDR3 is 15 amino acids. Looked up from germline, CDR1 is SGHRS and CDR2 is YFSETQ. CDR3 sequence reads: CASSLARDRSHEQYF. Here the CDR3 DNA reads TGCGCCAGCAGCTTGGCCCGGGACAGGTCCCACGAGCAGTACTTC. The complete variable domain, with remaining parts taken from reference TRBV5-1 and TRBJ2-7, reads KAGVTQTPRYLIKTRGQQVTLSCSPISGHRSVSWYQQTPGQGLQFLFEYFSETQRNKGNFPGRFSGRQFSNSRSEMNVSTLELGDSALYLCASSLARDRSHEQYFGPGTRLTVT.

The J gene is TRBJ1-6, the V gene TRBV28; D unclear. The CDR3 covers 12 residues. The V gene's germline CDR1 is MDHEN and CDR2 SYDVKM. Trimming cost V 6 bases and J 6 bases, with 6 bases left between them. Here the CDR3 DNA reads TGTGCCAGCAGCCCCCTTAATTCACCCCTCCACTTT. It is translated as CASSPLNSPLHF. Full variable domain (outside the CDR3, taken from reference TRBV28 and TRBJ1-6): DVKVTQSSRYLVKRTGEKVFLECVQDMDHENMFWYRQDPGLGLRLIYFSYDVKMKEKGDIPEGYSVSREKKERFSLILESASTNQTSMYLCASSPLNSPLHFGNGTRLTVT.

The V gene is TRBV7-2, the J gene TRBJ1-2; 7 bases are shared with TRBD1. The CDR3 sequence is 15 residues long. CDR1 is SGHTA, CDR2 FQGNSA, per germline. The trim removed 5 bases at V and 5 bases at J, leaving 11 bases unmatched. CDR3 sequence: CASSLRQGGGYGYTF. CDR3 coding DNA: TGTGCCAGCAGCCTAAGACAGGGAGGCGGATATGGCTACACCTTC.

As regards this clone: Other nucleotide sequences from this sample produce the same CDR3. The CDR3 reads CASSLGGVQETQYF. The CDR3 DNA sequence: TGTGCCAGCAGCTTGGGGGGGGTCCAAGAGACCCAGTACTTC. The chain joins TRBV11-3 to TRBJ2-5; 7 bases are a match to TRBD2. J gave up 1 base and V 3 bases, and 2 bases lay outside the gene matches. The CDR3 runs to 14 residues. Germline loops: CDR1 SGHNT, CDR2 YENEEA.

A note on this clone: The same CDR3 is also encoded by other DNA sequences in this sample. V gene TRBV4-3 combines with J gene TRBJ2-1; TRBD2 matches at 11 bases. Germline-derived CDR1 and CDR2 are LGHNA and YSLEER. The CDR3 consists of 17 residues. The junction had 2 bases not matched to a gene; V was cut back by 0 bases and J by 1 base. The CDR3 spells CASSQDTSGSSYNEQFF. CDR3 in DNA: TGCGCCAGCAGCCAAGATACTAGCGGGAGTTCCTACAATGAGCAGTTCTTC.

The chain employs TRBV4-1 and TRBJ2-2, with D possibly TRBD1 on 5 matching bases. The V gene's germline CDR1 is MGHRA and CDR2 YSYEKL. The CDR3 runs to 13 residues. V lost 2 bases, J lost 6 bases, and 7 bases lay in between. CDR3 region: CASSQMGPGELFF. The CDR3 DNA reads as TGCGCCAGCAGCCAAATGGGGCCCGGGGAGCTGTTTTTT.

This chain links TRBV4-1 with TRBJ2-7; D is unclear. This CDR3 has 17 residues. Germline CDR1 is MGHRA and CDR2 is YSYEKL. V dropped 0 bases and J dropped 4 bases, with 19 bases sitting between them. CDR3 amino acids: CASSQDRSVTAFYEQYF. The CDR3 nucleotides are TGCGCCAGCAGCCAAGATAGATCGGTGACGGCTTTTTACGAGCAGTACTTC.

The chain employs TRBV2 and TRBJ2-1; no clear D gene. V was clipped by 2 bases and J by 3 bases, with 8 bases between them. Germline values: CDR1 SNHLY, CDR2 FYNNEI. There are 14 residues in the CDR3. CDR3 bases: TGTGCCAGCAGTGAAACTTTGGTCTACAATGAGCAGTTCTTC. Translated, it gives CASSETLVYNEQFF.

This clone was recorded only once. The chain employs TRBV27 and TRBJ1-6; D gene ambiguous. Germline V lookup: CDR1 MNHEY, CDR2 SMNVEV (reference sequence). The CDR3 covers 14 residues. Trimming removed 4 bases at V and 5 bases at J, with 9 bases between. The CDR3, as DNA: TGTGCCAGCAGTTACCGGGAACATAATTCACCCCTCCACTTT. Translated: CASSYREHNSPLHF.

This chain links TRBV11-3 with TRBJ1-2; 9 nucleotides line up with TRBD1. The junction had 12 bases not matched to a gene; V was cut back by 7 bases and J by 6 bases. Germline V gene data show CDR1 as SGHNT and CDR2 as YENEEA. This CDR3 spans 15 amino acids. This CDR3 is CASTTGTGRGHGYTF. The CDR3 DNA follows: TGTGCCAGCACCACAGGGACAGGGAGGGGACATGGCTACACCTTC.

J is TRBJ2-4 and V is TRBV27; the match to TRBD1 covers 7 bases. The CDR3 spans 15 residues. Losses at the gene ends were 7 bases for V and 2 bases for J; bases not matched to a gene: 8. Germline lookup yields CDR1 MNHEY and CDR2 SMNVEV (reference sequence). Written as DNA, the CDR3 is TGTGCCAGCACCCCAGAGGGGGCAACCAAAAACATTCAGTACTTC. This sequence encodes CASTPEGATKNIQYF.

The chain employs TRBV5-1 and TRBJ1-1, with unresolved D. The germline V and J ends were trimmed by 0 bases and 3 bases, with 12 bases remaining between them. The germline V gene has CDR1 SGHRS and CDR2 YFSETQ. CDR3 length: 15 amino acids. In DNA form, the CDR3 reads TGCGCCAGCAGCTTGGGCGCCCCGGCGGACACTGAAGCTTTCTTT. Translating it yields CASSLGAPADTEAFF.

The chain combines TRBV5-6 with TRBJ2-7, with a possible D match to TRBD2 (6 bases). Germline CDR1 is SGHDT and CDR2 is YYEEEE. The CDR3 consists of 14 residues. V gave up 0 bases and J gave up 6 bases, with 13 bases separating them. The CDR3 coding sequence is TGTGCCAGCAGCTTGGGGGGAGGATGGTCCGAGCAGTACTTC. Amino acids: CASSLGGGWSEQYF.

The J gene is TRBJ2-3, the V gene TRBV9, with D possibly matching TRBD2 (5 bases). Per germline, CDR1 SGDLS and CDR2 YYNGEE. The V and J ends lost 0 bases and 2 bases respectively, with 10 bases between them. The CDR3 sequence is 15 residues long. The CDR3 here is CASSVAGSDTDTQYF. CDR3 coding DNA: TGTGCCAGCAGCGTAGCGGGATCGGACACAGATACGCAGTATTTT.

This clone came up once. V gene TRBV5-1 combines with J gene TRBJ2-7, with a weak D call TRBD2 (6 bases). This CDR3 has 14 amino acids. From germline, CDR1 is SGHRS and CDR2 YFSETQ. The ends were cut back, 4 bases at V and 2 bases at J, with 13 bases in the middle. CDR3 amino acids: CASSLLATTYEQYF. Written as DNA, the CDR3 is TGCGCCAGCAGCCTCCTAGCGACTACCTACGAGCAGTACTTC. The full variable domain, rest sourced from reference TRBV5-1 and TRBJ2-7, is KAGVTQTPRYLIKTRGQQVTLSCSPISGHRSVSWYQQTPGQGLQFLFEYFSETQRNKGNFPGRFSGRQFSNSRSEMNVSTLELGDSALYLCASSLLATTYEQYFGPGTRLTVT.

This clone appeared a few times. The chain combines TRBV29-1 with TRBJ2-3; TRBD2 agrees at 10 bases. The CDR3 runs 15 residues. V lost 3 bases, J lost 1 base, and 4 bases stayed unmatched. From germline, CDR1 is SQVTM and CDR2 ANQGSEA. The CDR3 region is CSVEILAGRTDTQYF. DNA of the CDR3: TGCAGCGTTGAGATACTAGCGGGGCGCACAGATACGCAGTATTTT.

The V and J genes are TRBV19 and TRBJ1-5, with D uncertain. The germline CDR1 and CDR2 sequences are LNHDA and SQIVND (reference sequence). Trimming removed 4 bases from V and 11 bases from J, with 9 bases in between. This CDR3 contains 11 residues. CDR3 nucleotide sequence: TGTGCCAGTAGTACACATCAAACCCAGCATTTT. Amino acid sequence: CASSTHQTQHF.

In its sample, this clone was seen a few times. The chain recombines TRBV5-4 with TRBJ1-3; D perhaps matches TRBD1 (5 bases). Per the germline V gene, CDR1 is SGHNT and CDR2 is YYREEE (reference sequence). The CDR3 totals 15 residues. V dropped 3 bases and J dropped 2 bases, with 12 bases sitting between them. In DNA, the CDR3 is TGTGCCAGCAGCTCGGGGACGGATACTGGAAACACCATATATTTT. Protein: CASSSGTDTGNTIYF.